Presented here are 22 T cell receptor beta chains from one specimen sequenced in a study of T cells expressing NK-cell markers. TCRdb processed the 5' RACE reads again and assigns one entry to each CDR3 protein, with no DNA. This sample's table has 120,000 to 150,000 distinct CDR3 sequences. The sequenced material came from blood T cells: a sorted CD56 or NKG2C T cell subset, CD4+ or CD8+ T cells, or bulk PBMC T cells (not recorded which). Receptors originate from a man aged 18 to 35 in good health.

The V call is TRBV20-1, the J call TRBJ2-1; with no DNA, the TCRdb D assignment of TRBD2 cannot be verified. The length of the CDR3 is 18 residues. Germline V gene lookup returns CDR1 DFQATT and CDR2 SNEGSKA (reference sequence). The chain's CDR3 is CSARVQYPREGAYNEQFF.

The J gene is TRBJ2-3, the V gene TRBV11-2; the D call from TCRdb, TRBD1, cannot be confirmed without DNA. Germline V gene lookup returns CDR1 SGHAT and CDR2 FQNNGV. The CDR3 has 16 residues. CDR3 sequence reads: CASSFGPQGGTDTQYF. The full variable domain, in which reference TRBV11-2 and TRBJ2-3 provide the parts outside the CDR3, is EAGVAQSPRYKIIEKRQSVAFWCNPISGHATLYWYQQILGQGPKLLIQFQNNGVVDDSQLPKDRFSAERLKGVDSTLKIQPAKLEDSAVYLCASSFGPQGGTDTQYFGPGTRLTVL.

The rearrangement uses TRBV3-1 and TRBJ2-2. The germline V gene encodes CDR1 LGHDT and CDR2 YNNKEL (reference sequence). This CDR3 has 12 amino acids. This CDR3 reads CASTPDTGELFF.

The rearrangement uses TRBV7-2 and TRBJ1-2; no DNA is available, so the TRBD1 call from TCRdb remains unchecked. The germline gives CDR1 SGHTA, CDR2 FQGNSA. The CDR3 has 12 residues. CDR3 region: CASSGGFYGYTF.

The chain has TRBV20-1 and TRBJ2-2; the TCRdb call, TRBD2, lacks DNA for checking. The CDR3 totals 14 residues. Germline CDR1 is DFQATT and CDR2 is SNEGSKA (reference sequence). CDR3 amino acids: CSARASGSIGELFF.

The rearrangement joins TRBV9 to TRBJ2-7; TCRdb selects TRBD2, and the lack of DNA leaves this call unchecked. The CDR3 totals 16 residues. CDR1 and CDR2 (germline): SGDLS, YYNGEE. CDR3: CASSVASSGRSYEQYF.

The V gene is TRBV7-3, the J gene TRBJ1-5. Per germline, CDR1 SGHTA and CDR2 FQGTGA. The CDR3 is 12 residues long. The CDR3 here is CASSTGLQPQHF.

The genes are TRBV5-5 and TRBJ2-7; TCRdb picks TRBD1, but there is no DNA to check that call. Looked up from germline, CDR1 is SGHKS and CDR2 is YYEKEE (reference sequence). The length of the CDR3 is 14 residues. The CDR3 sequence is CASSLRGNPYEQYF. The variable domain in full, with the rest retrieved from reference TRBV5-5 and TRBJ2-7, is DAGVTQSPTHLIKTRGQQVTLRCSPISGHKSVSWYQQVLGQGPQFIFQYYEKEERGRGNFPDRFSARQFPNYSSELNVNALLLGDSALYLCASSLRGNPYEQYFGPGTRLTVT.

The chain carries TRBV24-1 and TRBJ2-3. Per germline, CDR1 KGHDR and CDR2 SFDVKD. The CDR3 spans 14 residues. The CDR3 loop is CATSDRASTDTQYF.

The chain uses TRBV5-1 and TRBJ2-2. CDR1 is SGHRS and CDR2 is YFSETQ in the germline V gene. The CDR3 spans 12 residues. CDR3: CASREISGELFF.

This chain links TRBV7-6 with TRBJ2-7. The CDR3 runs 15 residues. CDR1 and CDR2 from the germline V gene are SGHVS and FNYEAQ. The CDR3: CASSLYQDRSYEQYF.

V usage is TRBV30 and J usage is TRBJ1-1; the TCRdb call, TRBD1, lacks DNA for checking. The CDR3 has 15 amino acids. Germline assignment: CDR1 GTSNPN and CDR2 SVGIG (reference sequence). The CDR3 sequence: CAWSLDSDLNTEAFF.

This rearrangement joins TRBV7-2 to TRBJ2-7; no DNA is available, so the TRBD1 call from TCRdb remains unchecked. CDR3 length: 16 residues. From germline, CDR1 is SGHTA and CDR2 FQGNSA. The CDR3 loop reads CASSYTGARDSYEQYF.

The chain joins TRBV19 to TRBJ2-5; TCRdb outputs TRBD1, but without DNA this stays unchecked. Per the germline V gene, CDR1 is LNHDA and CDR2 is SQIVND (reference sequence). The CDR3 is made up of 17 amino acids. The CDR3 is CASSIIIGAKDQETQYF.

The chain links TRBV2 to TRBJ2-7; lacking DNA, the TRBD1 call made by TCRdb goes unchecked. The CDR3 loop spans 12 amino acids. The germline CDR1 and CDR2 sequences are SNHLY and FYNNEI. CDR3 protein: CASNSRDYEQYF.

The genes are TRBV29-1 and TRBJ1-5; TCRdb indicates TRBD1, and absent DNA this call remains unverified. This CDR3 comprises 12 residues. Germline V gives CDR1 SQVTM, CDR2 ANQGSEA. The CDR3 reads CSVGGWPQPQHF.

V and J are TRBV6-2 or TRBV6-3 and TRBJ2-1; TCRdb's D call, TRBD2, is unchecked because there is no DNA. The CDR3 covers 17 residues. Germline lookup yields CDR1 MNHEY and CDR2 SVGEGT. The CDR3 is CASSYSVVAGGPFEQFF.

This rearrangement joins TRBV4-1 to TRBJ2-1; TCRdb designates TRBD2, a call that cannot be tested without DNA. There are 14 residues in the CDR3. Germline V gives CDR1 MGHRA, CDR2 YSYEKL. This CDR3 is CASSHSGSYNEQFF.

The chain carries TRBV6-5 and TRBJ1-1. This CDR3 comprises 13 residues. Germline V gene sequence: CDR1 MNHEY, CDR2 SVGAGI. This CDR3 reads CASSYSSRSGAFF.

The CDR3 region is CASSYVQGLASTDTQYF. The rearrangement links TRBV5-1 to TRBJ2-3; TCRdb returns TRBD1, unconfirmable since there is no DNA. CDR3 length: 17 residues. Germline lookup yields CDR1 SGHRS and CDR2 YFSETQ.

This chain uses TRBV2 with TRBJ2-4; TCRdb lists TRBD1, though no DNA is available to test this call. Germline CDR1 is SNHLY and CDR2 is FYNNEI. The CDR3 runs to 17 residues. The CDR3 loop is CASSDRGLTGAKNIQYF.

The rearrangement uses TRBV27 and TRBJ2-1. This CDR3 is 12 amino acids long. CDR1 MNHEY and CDR2 SMNVEV come from the germline V gene (reference sequence). CDR3 sequence reads: CASSFLGNEQFF.